The clone carrying this T cell receptor (beta chain) occurred a few times. This sample stems from a study of identical twins. This CDR3 is 12 amino acids long. V lost 3 bases to trimming and J lost 3 bases, with 7 bases between them. From germline, CDR1 is SGHKS and CDR2 YYEKEE (reference sequence). TCRdb ran MiXCR on the 5' RACE reads and lists one entry per CDR3 protein. The sample includes about 520,000 distinct CDR3 sequences, less than 25% of them seen just once. The same specimen was also included in a second study, on T cells expressing NK-cell markers. That paper adds: According to the study, TCR beta repertoires originated from sorted CD3+CD56+NKG2C+, CD3+CD56+NKG2C- and CD3+CD56-NKG2C+ T cells. Roughly 6 donors had dominant NKG2C+ clonotypes that comprised roughly 1.0-7.5% of their CD8+ T cells. Expanded NKG2C+ T cell clones were not confirmed as HCMV-specific.

V usage is TRBV5-5 and J usage is TRBJ2-7; D not resolved. The sequencing sample was made of CD4+ T cells sorted from blood. The receptor was isolated from a woman under 30 in good health. CDR3 residues: CASSYDFYEQYF. As DNA, the CDR3 is TGTGCCAGCAGCTATGACTTCTACGAGCAGTACTTC.